What follows are 6 T cell receptor beta chains derived from one specimen sequenced in a study of PD-1 blockade in classical Hodgkin lymphoma. In every patient, relapse followed autologous stem cell transplantation, while exposure to brentuximab vedotin differed. Libraries were prepared by immunoSEQ multiplex PCR; TCRdb keeps only in-frame clonotypes and omits some of them. Altogether some 93,000 clones are present, 89% being singletons, with the ten largest covering roughly a tenth. This material consisted of peripheral blood mononuclear cells (PBMCs), taken before the second cycle of nivolumab. The source of these receptors is a human donor with classical Hodgkin lymphoma.

The V gene is TRBV18, the J gene TRBJ1-2; the D is unclear. Germline CDR1 is KGHSH and CDR2 is LQKENI. The CDR3 is 12 amino acids. Trimming removed 1 base at V and 8 bases at J, with 8 bases between. The CDR3 sequence: CASSPRAEGYTF. The DNA for the CDR3 is TGTGCCAGCTCACCACGTGCAGAGGGCTACACCTTC.

The chain carries TRBV5-1 and TRBJ2-7; possible D gene TRBD2, 5 bases. Looked up from germline, CDR1 is SGHRS and CDR2 is YFSETQ. Trimming cost V 0 bases and J 1 base, with 11 bases left between them. The CDR3 loop spans 15 amino acids. In nucleotides, the CDR3 is TGCGCCAGCAGCTTGGTAGGTTCGGGGTCCTACGAGCAGTACTTC. Translated: CASSLVGSGSYEQYF.

DNA of the CDR3: TGTGCCAGCAGTTTGATGGGGGGCTCCTACGAGCAGTACTTC. Protein: CASSLMGGSYEQYF. This chain links TRBV28 with TRBJ2-7; weak D call: TRBD2 (6 bases). V was pared by 3 bases and J by 0 bases, with 9 bases between. The CDR3 is 14 amino acids. The germline V gene encodes CDR1 MDHEN and CDR2 SYDVKM.

The chain uses TRBV14 and TRBJ2-7; 7 bases match TRBD1. Losses at the gene ends were 1 base for V and 0 bases for J; bases not matched to a gene: 3. CDR1 and CDR2 from the germline V gene are SGHDN and FVKESK. This CDR3 contains 15 residues. CDR3 sequence: CASSQAGQPSYEQYF. The CDR3 nucleotides are TGTGCCAGCAGCCAAGCGGGACAGCCCTCCTACGAGCAGTACTTC.

The CDR3 region is CASSEPLTDTQYF. DNA for the CDR3: TGTGCCAGCAGCGAGCCCCTGACGGATACGCAGTATTTT. The chain carries TRBV9 and TRBJ2-3, with no clear D. Germline CDR1 reads SGDLS; CDR2 reads YYNGEE. The CDR3 is 13 residues long. The V gene lost 3 bases and the J gene lost 6 bases, with 11 bases spanning the gap.

J is TRBJ2-3 and V is TRBV7-2; D possibly corresponds to TRBD2 (7 bases). Germline V gene lookup returns CDR1 SGHTA and CDR2 FQGNSA. CDR3 length equals 18 residues. V was clipped by 5 bases and J by 1 base, with 22 bases between them. The CDR3 here is CASSNSRGAPIGTDTQYF. CDR3 sequence (DNA): TGTGCCAGCAGCAACAGTCGGGGGGCACCCATCGGCACAGATACGCAGTATTTT. The full variable domain, completed using reference TRBV7-2 and TRBJ2-3, is GAGVSQSPSNKVTEKGKDVELRCDPISGHTALYWYRQSLGQGLEFLIYFQGNSAPDKSGLPSDRFSAERTGGSVSTLTIQRTQQEDSAVYLCASSNSRGAPIGTDTQYFGPGTRLTVL.